Listed below are T cell receptor beta chains from one sample, sequenced in a study of T cell responses to AZD1222 COVID-19 vaccine. Assay used: immunoSEQ multiplex PCR; TCRdb lists only in-frame clones, some missing. The sample carries approximately 100,000 clones, about 90% recorded once. The input for sequencing was peripheral blood, taken on day 0 of AZD1222 vaccination. These receptors all stem from an adult in good health. CDR3s include the opening cysteine and the closing phenylalanine or tryptophan. The order of the fields is J gene, CDR3 length, V gene, D gene, clone size, CDR3 protein, CDR3 DNA. D genes are given only for firm matches. Clone size is not always given. Where it is, it says once, few, many or a class for expanded clones.

j_call: TRBJ1-4; cdr3_length: 15; v_call: TRBV11-3; d_call: .; clone_size: .; cdr3_aa: CASSPTSGVNEKLFF; cdr3_nt: TGTGCCAGCAGCCCAACATCGGGGGTTAATGAAAAACTGTTTTTT
j_call: TRBJ2-7; cdr3_length: 17; v_call: TRBV5-1; d_call: TRBD2; clone_size: .; cdr3_aa: CASSLGLAGDYPYEQYF; cdr3_nt: TGCGCCAGCAGCTTGGGACTAGCGGGAGATTACCCCTACGAGCAGTACTTC
j_call: TRBJ1-3; cdr3_length: 13; v_call: TRBV2; d_call: .; clone_size: .; cdr3_aa: CASSESWGNTIYF; cdr3_nt: TGTGCCAGCAGTGAATCGTGGGGAAACACCATATATTTT
j_call: TRBJ1-4; cdr3_length: 15; v_call: TRBV7-9; d_call: .; clone_size: .; cdr3_aa: CASSSHLAGGEKLFF; cdr3_nt: TGTGCCAGCAGCTCCCACCTAGCCGGGGGCGAAAAACTGTTTTTT
j_call: TRBJ1-2; cdr3_length: 14; v_call: TRBV19; d_call: .; clone_size: .; cdr3_aa: CATSIAGGNYGYTF; cdr3_nt: TGTGCCACCAGTATAGCCGGGGGAAACTATGGCTACACCTTC
j_call: TRBJ2-7; cdr3_length: 14; v_call: TRBV29-1; d_call: TRBD2; clone_size: .; cdr3_aa: CSARTSGSPYEQYF; cdr3_nt: TGCAGCGCCCGGACTAGCGGGAGTCCCTACGAGCAGTACTTC
j_call: TRBJ2-5; cdr3_length: 19; v_call: TRBV21-1; d_call: .; clone_size: .; cdr3_aa: CASSKYRFVGREKAETQYF; cdr3_nt: TGTGCCAGCAGCAAATACCGCTTTGTTGGACGCGAAAAAGCGGAGACCCAGTACTTC
j_call: TRBJ2-2; cdr3_length: 13; v_call: TRBV30; d_call: .; clone_size: .; cdr3_aa: CAWSPLESGELFF; cdr3_nt: TGTGCCTGGAGCCCTTTGGAGTCCGGGGAGCTGTTTTTT
j_call: TRBJ2-1; cdr3_length: 15; v_call: TRBV5-1; d_call: TRBD2; clone_size: .; cdr3_aa: CASSFTSGSHNEQFF; cdr3_nt: TGCGCCAGCAGTTTTACTAGCGGGAGCCACAATGAGCAGTTCTTC
j_call: TRBJ2-6; cdr3_length: 17; v_call: TRBV4-2; d_call: TRBD2; clone_size: .; cdr3_aa: CASSLTSGSGGANVLTF; cdr3_nt: TGTGCCAGCAGCCTGACTAGCGGGAGTGGTGGGGCCAACGTCCTGACTTTC
j_call: TRBJ2-5; cdr3_length: 15; v_call: TRBV14; d_call: .; clone_size: .; cdr3_aa: CASSQDLGRVETQYF; cdr3_nt: TGTGCCAGCAGCCAAGATCTGGGCAGGGTGGAGACCCAGTACTTC
j_call: TRBJ1-5; cdr3_length: 15; v_call: TRBV10-3; d_call: .; clone_size: .; cdr3_aa: CAISEGQASNQPQHF; cdr3_nt: TGTGCCATCAGTGAAGGGCAGGCTAGCAATCAGCCCCAGCATTTT
j_call: TRBJ2-5; cdr3_length: 11; v_call: TRBV5-1; d_call: .; clone_size: .; cdr3_aa: CASSVQETQYF; cdr3_nt: TGCGCCAGCAGCGTTCAAGAGACCCAGTACTTC
j_call: TRBJ1-5; cdr3_length: 16; v_call: TRBV7-9; d_call: .; clone_size: few; cdr3_aa: CASSPGTAGGNQPQHF; cdr3_nt: TGTGCCAGCAGCCCCGGGACGGCGGGGGGCAATCAGCCCCAGCATTTT
j_call: TRBJ1-2; cdr3_length: 14; v_call: TRBV5-1; d_call: TRBD1; clone_size: .; cdr3_aa: CASSLTEGARGYTF; cdr3_nt: TGCGCCAGCAGCTTGACGGAGGGGGCGCGTGGCTACACCTTC
j_call: TRBJ2-2; cdr3_length: 15; v_call: TRBV11-1; d_call: TRBD2; clone_size: .; cdr3_aa: CASSRRTSGSRELFF; cdr3_nt: TGTGCCAGCAGCCGTAGGACTAGCGGGAGTCGGGAGCTGTTTTTT
j_call: TRBJ2-1; cdr3_length: 13; v_call: TRBV12-3/TRBV12-4; d_call: TRBD1; clone_size: .; cdr3_aa: CASSFGQGNEQFF; cdr3_nt: TGTGCCAGCAGCTTCGGACAGGGGAATGAGCAGTTCTTC